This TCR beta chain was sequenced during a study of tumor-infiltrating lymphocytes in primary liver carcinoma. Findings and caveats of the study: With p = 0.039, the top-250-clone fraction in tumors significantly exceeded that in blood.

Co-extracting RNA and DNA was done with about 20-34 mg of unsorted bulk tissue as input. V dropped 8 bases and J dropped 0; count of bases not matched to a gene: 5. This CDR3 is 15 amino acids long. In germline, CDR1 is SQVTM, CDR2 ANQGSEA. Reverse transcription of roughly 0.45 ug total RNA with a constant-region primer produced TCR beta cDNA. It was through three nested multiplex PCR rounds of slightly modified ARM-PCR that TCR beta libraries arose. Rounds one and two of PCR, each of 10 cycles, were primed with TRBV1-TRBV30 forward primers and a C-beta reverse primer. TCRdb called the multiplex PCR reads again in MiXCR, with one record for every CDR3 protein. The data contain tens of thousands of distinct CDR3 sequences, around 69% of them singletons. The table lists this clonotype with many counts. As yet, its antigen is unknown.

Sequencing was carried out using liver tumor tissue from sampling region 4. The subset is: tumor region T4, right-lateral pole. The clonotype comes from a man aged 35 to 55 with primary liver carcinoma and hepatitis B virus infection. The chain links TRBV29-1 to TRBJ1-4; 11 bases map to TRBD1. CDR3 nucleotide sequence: TGCAGCACTGGGACAGGGGGTGCAACTAATGAAAAACTGTTTTTT. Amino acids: CSTGTGGATNEKLFF.